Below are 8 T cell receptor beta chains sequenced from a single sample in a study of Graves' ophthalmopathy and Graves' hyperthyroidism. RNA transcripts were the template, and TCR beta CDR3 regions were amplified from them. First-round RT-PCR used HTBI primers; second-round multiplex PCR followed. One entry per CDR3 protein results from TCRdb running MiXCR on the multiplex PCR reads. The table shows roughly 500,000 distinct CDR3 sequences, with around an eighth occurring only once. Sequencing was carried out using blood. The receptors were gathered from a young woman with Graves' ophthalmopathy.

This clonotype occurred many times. The CDR3 nucleotides are TGTGCCAGCACTAAGTCGACTAGCGGGAGCACCGAGCAGTACTTC. The encoded protein is CASTKSTSGSTEQYF. V usage is TRBV25-1 and J usage is TRBJ2-7; TRBD2 matches 12 bases. This CDR3 is built from 15 residues. With 7 bases clipped from V and 6 bases from J, the junction kept 10 bases outside the gene matches. CDR1 is MGHDK and CDR2 is SYGVNS in the germline V gene.

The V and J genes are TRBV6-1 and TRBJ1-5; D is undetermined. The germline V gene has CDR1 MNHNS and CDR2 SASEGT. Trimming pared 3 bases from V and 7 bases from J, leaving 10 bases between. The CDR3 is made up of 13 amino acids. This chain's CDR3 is CASSEGSGQPQHF. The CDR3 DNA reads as TGTGCCAGCAGTGAGGGATCCGGGCAGCCCCAGCATTTT.

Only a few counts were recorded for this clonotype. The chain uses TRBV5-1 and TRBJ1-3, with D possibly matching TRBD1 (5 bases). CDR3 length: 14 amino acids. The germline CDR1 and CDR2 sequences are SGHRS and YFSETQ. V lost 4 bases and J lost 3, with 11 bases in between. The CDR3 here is CASSDRDFGNTIYF. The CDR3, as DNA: TGCGCCAGCAGCGATCGGGACTTTGGAAACACCATATATTTT.

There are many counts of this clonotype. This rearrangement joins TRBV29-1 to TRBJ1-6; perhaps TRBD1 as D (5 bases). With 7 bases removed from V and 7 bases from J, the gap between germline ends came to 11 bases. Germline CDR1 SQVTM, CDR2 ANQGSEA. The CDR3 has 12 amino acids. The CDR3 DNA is TGCAGCGCCAGGGACGGGAATTCACCCCTCCACTTT. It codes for CSARDGNSPLHF.

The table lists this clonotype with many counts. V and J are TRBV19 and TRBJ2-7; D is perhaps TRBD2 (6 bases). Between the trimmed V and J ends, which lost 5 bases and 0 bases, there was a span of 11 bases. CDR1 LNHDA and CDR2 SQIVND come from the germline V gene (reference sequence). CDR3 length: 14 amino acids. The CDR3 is CASSHTGSSYEQYF. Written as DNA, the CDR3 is TGTGCCAGTAGTCATACCGGGAGCTCCTACGAGCAGTACTTC.

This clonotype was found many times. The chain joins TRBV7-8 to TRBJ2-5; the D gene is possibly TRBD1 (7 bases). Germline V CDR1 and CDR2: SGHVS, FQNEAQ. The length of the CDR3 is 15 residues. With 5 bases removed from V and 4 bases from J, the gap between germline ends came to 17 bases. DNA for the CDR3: TGTGCCAGCAGCCGCCTTTACAGGGGAGGAGAGACCCAGTACTTC. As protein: CASSRLYRGGETQYF.

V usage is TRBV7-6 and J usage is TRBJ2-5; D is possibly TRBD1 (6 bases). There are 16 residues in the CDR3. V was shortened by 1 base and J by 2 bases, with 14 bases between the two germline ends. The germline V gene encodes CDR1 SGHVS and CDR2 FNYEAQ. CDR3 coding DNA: TGTGCCAGCAGCTTAGTAGGGGGAGTGAAGCAAGAGACCCAGTACTTC. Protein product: CASSLVGGVKQETQYF.

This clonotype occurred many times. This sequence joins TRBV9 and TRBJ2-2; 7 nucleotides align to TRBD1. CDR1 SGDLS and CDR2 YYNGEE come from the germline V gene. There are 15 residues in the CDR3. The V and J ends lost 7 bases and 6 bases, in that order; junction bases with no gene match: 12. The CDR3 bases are TGTGCCAGCGGAGTCTCAAACAGGGGTTCCGGGGAGCTGTTTTTT. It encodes CASGVSNRGSGELFF.